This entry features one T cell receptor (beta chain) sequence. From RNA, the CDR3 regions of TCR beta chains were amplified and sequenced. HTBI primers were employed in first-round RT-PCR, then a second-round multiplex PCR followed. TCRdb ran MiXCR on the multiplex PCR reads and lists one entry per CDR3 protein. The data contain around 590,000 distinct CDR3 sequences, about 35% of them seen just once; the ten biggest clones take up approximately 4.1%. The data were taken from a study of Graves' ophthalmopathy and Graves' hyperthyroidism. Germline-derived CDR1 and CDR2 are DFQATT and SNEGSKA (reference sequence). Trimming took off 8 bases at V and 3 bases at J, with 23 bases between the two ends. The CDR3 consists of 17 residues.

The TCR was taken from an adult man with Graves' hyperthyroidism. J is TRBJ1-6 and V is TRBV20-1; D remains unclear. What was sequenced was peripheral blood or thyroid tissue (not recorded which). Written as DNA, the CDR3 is TGCAGTCCGCCCTCCGACCACAGCGCTAACTATAATTCACCCCTCCACTTT. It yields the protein CSPPSDHSANYNSPLHF.